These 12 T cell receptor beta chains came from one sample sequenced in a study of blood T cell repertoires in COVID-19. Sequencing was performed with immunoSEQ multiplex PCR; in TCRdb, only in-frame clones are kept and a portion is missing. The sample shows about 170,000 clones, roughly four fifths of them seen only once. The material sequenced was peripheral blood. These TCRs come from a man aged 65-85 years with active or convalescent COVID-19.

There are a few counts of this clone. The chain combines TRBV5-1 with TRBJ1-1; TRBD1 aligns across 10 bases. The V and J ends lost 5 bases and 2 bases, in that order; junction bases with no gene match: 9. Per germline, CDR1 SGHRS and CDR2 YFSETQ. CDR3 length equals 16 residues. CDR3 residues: CASRILGTGANTEAFF. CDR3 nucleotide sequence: TGCGCCAGCAGAATTCTTGGGACAGGGGCAAACACTGAAGCTTTCTTT.

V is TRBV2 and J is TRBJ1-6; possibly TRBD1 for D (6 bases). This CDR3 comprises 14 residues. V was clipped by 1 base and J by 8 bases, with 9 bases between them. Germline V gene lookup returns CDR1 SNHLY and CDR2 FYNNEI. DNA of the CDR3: TGTGCCAGCAGTGAAGTAGAGGGGGATTCACCCCTCCACTTT. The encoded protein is CASSEVEGDSPLHF.

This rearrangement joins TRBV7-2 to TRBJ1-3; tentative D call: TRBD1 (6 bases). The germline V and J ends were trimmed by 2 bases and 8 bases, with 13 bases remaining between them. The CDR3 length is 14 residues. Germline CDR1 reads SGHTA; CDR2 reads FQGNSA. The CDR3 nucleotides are TGTGCCAGCAGCTTACAGGGGAGAGCGCACACCATATATTTT. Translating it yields CASSLQGRAHTIYF. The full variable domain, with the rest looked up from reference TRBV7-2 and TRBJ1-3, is GAGVSQSPSNKVTEKGKDVELRCDPISGHTALYWYRQSLGQGLEFLIYFQGNSAPDKSGLPSDRFSAERTGGSVSTLTIQRTQQEDSAVYLCASSLQGRAHTIYFGEGSWLTVV.

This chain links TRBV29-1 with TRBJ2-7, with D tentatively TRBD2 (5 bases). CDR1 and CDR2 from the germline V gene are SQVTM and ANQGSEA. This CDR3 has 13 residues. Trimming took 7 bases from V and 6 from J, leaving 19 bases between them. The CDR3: CSATDPGSREQYF. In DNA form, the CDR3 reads TGCAGCGCTACGGACCCGGGGAGTCGCGAGCAGTACTTC.

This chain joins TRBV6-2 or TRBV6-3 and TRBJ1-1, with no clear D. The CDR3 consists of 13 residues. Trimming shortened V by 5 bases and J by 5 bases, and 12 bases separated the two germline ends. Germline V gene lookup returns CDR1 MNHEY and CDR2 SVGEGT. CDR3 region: CASSRPQETEAFF. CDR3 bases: TGTGCCAGCAGTCGTCCGCAGGAAACTGAAGCTTTCTTT.

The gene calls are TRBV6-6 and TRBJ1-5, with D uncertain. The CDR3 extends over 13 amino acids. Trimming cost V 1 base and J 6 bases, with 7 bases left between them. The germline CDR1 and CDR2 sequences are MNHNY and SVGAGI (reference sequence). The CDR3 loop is CASSYFQSQPQHF. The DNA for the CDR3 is TGTGCCAGCAGTTACTTTCAGTCTCAGCCCCAGCATTTT.

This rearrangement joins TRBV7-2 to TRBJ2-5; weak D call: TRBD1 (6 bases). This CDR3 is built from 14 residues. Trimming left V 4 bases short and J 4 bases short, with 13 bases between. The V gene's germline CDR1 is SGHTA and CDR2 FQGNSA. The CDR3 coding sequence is TGTGCCAGCAGCTCGTACAGGGCGGGAGAGACCCAGTACTTC. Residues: CASSSYRAGETQYF.

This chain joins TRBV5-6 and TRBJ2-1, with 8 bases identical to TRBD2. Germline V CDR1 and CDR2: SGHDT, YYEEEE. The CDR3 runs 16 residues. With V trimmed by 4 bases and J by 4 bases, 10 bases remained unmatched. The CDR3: CASSPGSGGLYNEQFF. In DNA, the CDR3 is TGTGCCAGCAGCCCTGGAAGCGGGGGCCTATACAATGAGCAGTTCTTC.

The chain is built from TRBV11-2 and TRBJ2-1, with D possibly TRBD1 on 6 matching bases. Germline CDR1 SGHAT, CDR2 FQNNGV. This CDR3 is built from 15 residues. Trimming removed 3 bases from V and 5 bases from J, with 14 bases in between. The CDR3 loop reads CASSFTRGSNNEQFF. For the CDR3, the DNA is TGTGCCAGCAGCTTTACCAGGGGAAGTAACAATGAGCAGTTCTTC.

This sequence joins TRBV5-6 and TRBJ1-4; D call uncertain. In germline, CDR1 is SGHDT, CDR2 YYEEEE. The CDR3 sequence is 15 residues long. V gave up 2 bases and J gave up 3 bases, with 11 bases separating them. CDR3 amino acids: CASSFRILANEKLFF. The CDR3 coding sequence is TGTGCCAGCAGCTTCAGGATTCTCGCTAATGAAAAACTGTTTTTT.

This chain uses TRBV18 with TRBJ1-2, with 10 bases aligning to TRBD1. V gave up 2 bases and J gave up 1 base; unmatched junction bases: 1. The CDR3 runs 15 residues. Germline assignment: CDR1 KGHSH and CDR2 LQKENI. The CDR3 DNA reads TGTGCCAGCTCACCAGGACAGGGGGATAACTATGGCTACACCTTC. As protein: CASSPGQGDNYGYTF.

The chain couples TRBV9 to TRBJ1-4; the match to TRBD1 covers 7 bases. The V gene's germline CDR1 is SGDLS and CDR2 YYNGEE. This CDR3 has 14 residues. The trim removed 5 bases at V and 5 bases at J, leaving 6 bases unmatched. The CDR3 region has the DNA TGTGCCAGCAGTGCACAGGGGAAGAATGAAAAACTGTTTTTT. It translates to CASSAQGKNEKLFF. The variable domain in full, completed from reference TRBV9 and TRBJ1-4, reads DSGVTQTPKHLITATGQRVTLRCSPRSGDLSVYWYQQSLDQGLQFLIQYYNGEERAKGNILERFSAQQFPDLHSELNLSSLELGDSALYFCASSAQGKNEKLFFGSGTQLSVL.